This T cell receptor beta chain was observed in a study of shared clonotypes between healthy human individuals. Study-wide results and limits: Rarefaction demonstrated incomplete sorted-subset sequencing despite large depth. Lower generation probabilities were found for non-shared clonotypes than for those shared by all four donors. Generally, naive subsets (rather than memory subsets) showed larger estimated richness.

Every immunoSEQ plate was one replicate of a subset's evenly spread DNA. The assay was immunoSEQ multiplex PCR, and TCRdb's table has in-frame clones only and misses some. The sample records a few million clones, about 94% being singletons. V lost 0 bases and J 2 bases, leaving 11 bases between the germline ends. The CDR3 is 16 residues long. Comments on this clone: Its antigen is currently unknown.

The sequence was collected from a man younger than 30 in good health. The chain combines TRBV23-1 with TRBJ1-5; tentatively, D is TRBD1 (5 bases). Being an ORF, TRBV23-1 has a function that is uncertain. The specimen sequenced was naive CD4+ T cells sorted from blood. The subset is: CD45RA+ positively selected. CDR3 sequence: CASSQSTVGGNQPQHF. Written as DNA, the CDR3 is TGCGCCAGCAGTCAATCTACGGTGGGGGGCAATCAGCCCCAGCATTTT.